The text below deals with one T cell receptor (beta chain). These data originate in a study of blood T cell repertoires in COVID-19. Sequencing used immunoSEQ multiplex PCR; TCRdb keeps in-frame clones, though not all of them. Among around 150,000 clones listed, 65% to 90% were seen once. V was pared by 5 bases and J by 7 bases, with 3 bases of the junction left unmatched. This CDR3 has 13 amino acids. The chain is built from TRBV12-3 or TRBV12-4 and TRBJ1-5; 9 positions match TRBD1. Sequencing was done on a sample of peripheral blood. The receptor's source is a woman aged 60-70 years with active or convalescent COVID-19. The CDR3 loop is CASSGGQGQPQHF. The CDR3 DNA reads TGTGCCAGCAGTGGGGGACAGGGCCAGCCCCAGCATTTT.